This TCR beta chain derives from a study of T cell responses to AZD1222 COVID-19 vaccine. The length of the CDR3 is 16 residues. Trimming removed 0 bases from V and 0 bases from J, with 6 bases in between. The germline V gene encodes CDR1 SGHAT and CDR2 FQNNGV. Profiled with immunoSEQ multiplex PCR; TCRdb holds only in-frame clones, not every one. The table includes 150,000 or so clones, just under 95% detected once. This clone was counted a few times. This sequence was found in an adult in good health. The chain employs TRBV11-2 and TRBJ2-6, with D possibly being TRBD2 (6 bases). Material: peripheral blood, obtained on day 0 of AZD1222 vaccination. CDR3 coding DNA: TGTGCCAGCAGCTTAGAGGGAGGCTCTGGGGCCAACGTCCTGACTTTC. Its protein product is CASSLEGGSGANVLTF. Using reference TRBV11-2 and TRBJ2-6 for the parts outside the CDR3, the full variable domain is EAGVAQSPRYKIIEKRQSVAFWCNPISGHATLYWYQQILGQGPKLLIQFQNNGVVDDSQLPKDRFSAERLKGVDSTLKIQPAKLEDSAVYLCASSLEGGSGANVLTFGAGSRLTVL.